The 23 T cell receptor beta chains reported below all come from one sample, sequenced in a study of tumour-infiltrating T cells in Burkitt lymphoma. Assay: immunoSEQ multiplex PCR; the TCRdb copy retains only in-frame clones and omits some. The data hold some 5,100 clones, with 16% observed a single time. The sequenced material came from tumor tissue. The receptors stem from a human donor with diffuse large B-cell lymphoma.

The chain has TRBV7-6 and TRBJ2-3; tentative D call: TRBD2 (5 bases). CDR1 SGHVS and CDR2 FNYEAQ come from the germline V gene. The CDR3 runs 15 residues. V dropped 5 bases and J dropped 3 bases, with 15 bases sitting between them. In DNA, the CDR3 is TGTGCCAGCAGCCCCCCCTCAGCGGATACAGATACGCAGTATTTT. Its protein product is CASSPPSADTDTQYF.

The chain employs TRBV9 and TRBJ2-3, with TRBD2 as a possible D gene (5 bases). The germline gives CDR1 SGDLS, CDR2 YYNGEE. With 3 bases removed from V and 6 bases from J, the gap between germline ends came to 11 bases. The CDR3 loop spans 13 amino acids. The CDR3 sequence is CASSASTGDTQYF. The CDR3 DNA reads TGTGCCAGCAGCGCTTCGACGGGGGATACGCAGTATTTT.

This clone showed up just a few times. The chain is built from TRBV2 and TRBJ2-7, with D possibly being TRBD1 or TRBD2 (5 bases each). The V end lost 8 bases, the J end lost 3 bases, and 14 bases lay between the germline ends. CDR3 size: 13 residues. CDR1 is SNHLY and CDR2 is FYNNEI in the germline V gene. The CDR3 region is CASESGARYEQYF. The CDR3 DNA sequence: TGTGCCAGCGAGTCCGGGGCTCGCTACGAGCAGTACTTC.

The genes are TRBV7-9 and TRBJ1-4; the D is unclear. Germline V gene lookup returns CDR1 SEHNR and CDR2 FQNEAQ (reference sequence). The CDR3 is 14 residues long. V lost 5 bases to trimming and J lost 8 bases, with 15 bases between them. The CDR3 DNA reads TGTGCCAGCAGCCGAAGTCTGGGTGGGGAAAAACTGTTTTTT. This codes for CASSRSLGGEKLFF.

This sequence joins TRBV10-3 and TRBJ2-3, with D unclear. The CDR3 consists of 12 residues. Germline V gene data show CDR1 as ENHRY and CDR2 as SYGVKD. The ends were cut back, 9 bases at V and 4 bases at J, with 11 bases in the middle. CDR3 amino acids: CAMGSESDTQYF. CDR3 nucleotide sequence: TGTGCCATGGGTTCTGAGTCAGATACGCAGTATTTT.

Only a few counts were recorded for this clone. The V and J genes are TRBV7-9 and TRBJ1-2, with 7 bases identical to TRBD1. Per the germline V gene, CDR1 is SEHNR and CDR2 is FQNEAQ (reference sequence). V lost 3 bases to trimming and J lost 3 bases; unmatched junction nucleotides: 4. The CDR3 covers 14 residues. CDR3 protein: CASSLGQQHYGYTF. As DNA, the CDR3 is TGTGCCAGCAGCTTGGGACAGCAACACTATGGCTACACCTTC.

Turning to this clone: One end of the junction fails to match germline, which may point to a read error. CDR3 bases: TGTGCCATCGGAGGTGACAGCAATCAGTCCCAGCATTTT. It encodes CAIGGDSNQSQHF. The chain has TRBV10-3 and TRBJ1-5; D is possibly TRBD1 (5 bases). Germline assignment: CDR1 ENHRY and CDR2 SYGVKD. This CDR3 has 13 residues.

The gene calls are TRBV18 and TRBJ2-7; 7 bases fit TRBD1. J was trimmed by 3 bases and V by 3 bases; bases with no gene match: 8. The germline V gene has CDR1 KGHSH and CDR2 LQKENI. The CDR3 is 15 residues long. CDR3 DNA sequence: TGTGCCAGCTCACCCCAAGGACAGGCGATCTACGAGCAGTACTTC. Protein sequence: CASSPQGQAIYEQYF.

The rearrangement links TRBV28 to TRBJ2-1; D is uncertain. Trimming cost V 6 bases and J 0 bases, with 15 bases left between them. The germline gives CDR1 MDHEN, CDR2 SYDVKM. CDR3 length equals 16 residues. The DNA of the CDR3 is TGTGCCAGCAGCCGACAAGTGTTCCGCTCCTACAATGAGCAGTTCTTC. Amino acids: CASSRQVFRSYNEQFF.

The sample holds a few counts of this clone. The chain links TRBV28 to TRBJ2-3; D is uncertain. The CDR3 totals 14 residues. Trimming cost V 1 base and J 3 bases, with 8 bases left between them. Germline V CDR1 and CDR2: MDHEN, SYDVKM. The CDR3: CASSLLVKTDTQYF. In DNA, the CDR3 is TGTGCCAGCAGTTTATTGGTCAAAACAGATACGCAGTATTTT. The full variable domain, in which reference TRBV28 and TRBJ2-3 provide the parts outside the CDR3, is DVKVTQSSRYLVKRTGEKVFLECVQDMDHENMFWYRQDPGLGLRLIYFSYDVKMKEKGDIPEGYSVSREKKERFSLILESASTNQTSMYLCASSLLVKTDTQYFGPGTRLTVL.

The V and J genes are TRBV27 and TRBJ2-1, with 10 positions matching TRBD2. Germline V lookup: CDR1 MNHEY, CDR2 SMNVEV (reference sequence). This CDR3 comprises 15 residues. The trim removed 4 bases at V and 7 bases at J, leaving 7 bases unmatched. CDR3 sequence: CASSWRAGGRNEQFF. CDR3 in DNA: TGTGCCAGCAGTTGGAGAGCGGGAGGGAGGAATGAGCAGTTCTTC.

The table lists this clone with a few counts. The V and J genes are TRBV5-4 and TRBJ2-3; D is possibly TRBD1 (5 bases). V was cut by 4 bases and J by 6 bases, with 12 bases left in between. Germline V lookup: CDR1 SGHNT, CDR2 YYREEE (reference sequence). The length of the CDR3 is 13 residues. The CDR3 nucleotides are TGTGCCAGCAGCCAGGGATTGGGGGATACGCAGTATTTT. It specifies CASSQGLGDTQYF.

This chain uses TRBV6-6 with TRBJ1-1, with D maybe TRBD1 (5 bases). Trimming cost V 5 bases and J 1 base, with 8 bases left between them. The CDR3 loop spans 13 amino acids. Germline CDR1 reads MNHNY; CDR2 reads SVGAGI (reference sequence). As DNA, the CDR3 is TGTGCCAGCAGTAGACAGAGGAACACTGAAGCTTTCTTT. Translation: CASSRQRNTEAFF.

This clone came up a few times. The chain is built from TRBV7-9 and TRBJ2-3; no clear D gene. This CDR3 has 18 amino acids. V lost 5 bases and J 0 bases, leaving 21 bases between the germline ends. Germline-derived CDR1 and CDR2 are SEHNR and FQNEAQ (reference sequence). CDR3 sequence reads: CASSQSARPEPSTDTQYF. The DNA for the CDR3 is TGTGCCAGCAGCCAATCAGCGCGGCCGGAACCTAGCACAGATACGCAGTATTTT.

The V and J genes are TRBV18 and TRBJ2-7; TRBD1 matches 7 bases. The CDR3 covers 14 residues. Germline CDR1 reads KGHSH; CDR2 reads LQKENI. V was pared by 4 bases and J by 2 bases, with 5 bases of the junction left unmatched. The CDR3 region has the DNA TGTGCCAGCTCACACGGGGACAGACCCTACGAGCAGTACTTC. This encodes CASSHGDRPYEQYF.

The chain couples TRBV30 to TRBJ1-1; 8 nucleotides match TRBD1. This CDR3 is built from 13 residues. V was clipped by 4 bases and J by 11 bases; unmatched bases: 12. Per germline, CDR1 GTSNPN and CDR2 SVGIG (reference sequence). Here the CDR3 reads CAWTGTGKERAFF. The CDR3 bases are TGTGCCTGGACTGGGACAGGAAAGGAGAGGGCTTTCTTT.

By share, this clone counts as large. This chain uses TRBV7-6 with TRBJ1-5; D not certain. Trimming removed 1 base at V and 2 bases at J, with 3 bases between. Germline assignment: CDR1 SGHVS and CDR2 FNYEAQ. The CDR3 length is 13 residues. In DNA form, the CDR3 reads TGTGCCAGCAGCTTAGTGGGCAATCAGCCCCAGCATTTT. Amino acid sequence: CASSLVGNQPQHF.

Only a few counts were recorded for this clone. This chain connects TRBV27 to TRBJ1-1; D perhaps matches TRBD1 (5 bases). This CDR3 contains 13 residues. Germline CDR1 is MNHEY and CDR2 is SMNVEV (reference sequence). Trimming removed 5 bases at V and 3 bases at J, with 10 bases between. Here the CDR3 DNA reads TGTGCCAGCAGTCTCAAAGGGGACACTGAAGCTTTCTTT. This gives the protein CASSLKGDTEAFF.

A few counts support this clone. This chain connects TRBV28 to TRBJ2-7, with TRBD2 identical over 11 bases. Germline values: CDR1 MDHEN, CDR2 SYDVKM. The CDR3 length is 14 residues. V trimming: 6 bases; J trimming: 2 bases; junction bases outside the gene matches: 3. CDR3: CASSGTSGTYEQYF. The DNA for the CDR3 is TGTGCCAGCAGCGGGACTAGCGGTACCTACGAGCAGTACTTC. Complete variable domain (other parts from reference TRBV28 and TRBJ2-7): DVKVTQSSRYLVKRTGEKVFLECVQDMDHENMFWYRQDPGLGLRLIYFSYDVKMKEKGDIPEGYSVSREKKERFSLILESASTNQTSMYLCASSGTSGTYEQYFGPGTRLTVT.

The rearrangement links TRBV5-1 to TRBJ1-1; possibly TRBD1 for D (5 bases). Germline CDR1 and CDR2: SGHRS and YFSETQ. The CDR3 spans 15 residues. The V and J ends lost 0 bases and 3 bases respectively, with 12 bases between them. The CDR3 nucleotides are TGCGCCAGCAGCTTGGTATCCGGGGCCGACACTGAAGCTTTCTTT. As protein: CASSLVSGADTEAFF.

CDR3 in amino acids: CASSPVLAGTGELFF. The CDR3 DNA is TGTGCCAGCTCACCAGTCCTAGCGGGAACCGGGGAGCTGTTTTTT. V is TRBV18 and J is TRBJ2-2; 9 positions match TRBD2. This CDR3 is built from 15 residues. Germline-derived CDR1 and CDR2 are KGHSH and LQKENI. Losses at the gene ends were 2 bases for V and 5 bases for J; bases not matched to a gene: 3.

V and J are TRBV6-1 and TRBJ1-4; the D is unclear. From germline, CDR1 is MNHNS and CDR2 SASEGT. The CDR3 contains 10 residues. Deletions cut 3 bases from V and 9 bases from J, with 2 bases between. CDR3 protein: CASSDQKLFF. In DNA, the CDR3 is TGTGCCAGCAGTGACCAAAAACTGTTTTTT.

V is TRBV20-1 and J is TRBJ2-7, with D unclear. The CDR3 extends over 11 amino acids. With 3 bases removed from V and 2 bases from J, the gap between germline ends came to 5 bases. Germline-derived CDR1 and CDR2 are DFQATT and SNEGSKA (reference sequence). The CDR3 DNA reads as TGCAGTGCTAGTTGGGCCTACGAGCAGTACTTC. Its translation: CSASWAYEQYF.